This TCR beta chain was captured in a study of blood T cell repertoires in COVID-19 (dated by TCRdb to about 2020). Background for the entire study: Collaborator samples came from the United States, Italy and Spain and covered acute and convalescent phases of COVID-19. The repertoires were released in a freely available public database intended as a resource for research on the immune response to SARS-CoV-2. The material from the prospective study consisted of cDNA or gDNA derived from T cells, B-cell-depleted T cells, or PBMCs. The samples were drawn from two sources: the first 160 participants of the ongoing ImmuneRACE study, and over 950 subjects contributed by 6 global collaborators. Deeply sampled blood TCRbeta repertoires from subjects exposed to, actively infected with, or recovered from COVID-19 were included in the dataset. Where HLA class I and class II types were available, the types were taken from metadata supplied by the sample provider, not from assay-based typing. Sample metadata almost always included a de-identified subject ID, COVID-19 status, age in years and sex.

In regard to this clone: Its antigen is still unknown. No base-level quality is on record; no much larger clone is a single base apart.

The immunoSEQ Assay, a bias-controlled multiplex PCR, was used to amplify TCRbeta CDR3 regions from genomic DNA. The study's own analysis went as follows. The number of nucleated cells in each sample was estimated by amplification of reference gene primers within the assay. To quantify the absolute abundance of each unique TCRbeta CDR3 rearrangement, sequence reads were collapsed and filtered. For each sample, productive Simpson clonality was calculated by taking the square root of Simpson's diversity index across productive rearrangements. TCRdb limited this immuneACCESS table to in-frame rearrangements with V and J called. A share of clones is missing; checked studies link under half to unresolved V genes, and the rest is unexplained. Clone size and the V and J calls come from that table; the DNA yielded D and trimming. The sample includes 60,000 to 70,000 clones, with under 85% observed a single time. Of the sample, around 5.8% is held by the ten largest clones.

Each collaborating institution followed its own protocols to collect whole blood in K2EDTA tubes. Collaborator samples were shipped for TCRbeta analysis as frozen whole blood, isolated PBMCs, or DNA extracted from either sample type. Paper-wide results and their limitations: The quantity of clinical and demographic metadata differed by source and by participant and was supplied without curation.

Trimming accounts for 2 bases at V and 6 bases at J, while the number of junction bases matched to no gene is 7. The germline V gene supplies CDR1 SGDLS and CDR2 YYNGEE. The CDR3, from cysteine to phenylalanine, totals 15 residues. Only CDR3 DNA remains: 45 bases, in frame from the first base. The sequence was obtained from a woman between 65 and 79 years old with acute or convalescent COVID-19. Recombination linked TRBV9 to TRBJ1-4; TRBD1 lines up with 7 middle nucleotides. The sequencing input was peripheral blood. The CDR3 protein sequence reads: CASSVTTGTDEKLFF. The nucleotide sequence is TGTGCCAGCAGCGTGACGACAGGGACGGATGAAAAACTGTTTTTT. Outside the CDR3, residues come from the reference TRBV9 and TRBJ1-4 proteins, so the full variable domain is: DSGVTQTPKHLITATGQRVTLRCSPRSGDLSVYWYQQSLDQGLQFLIQYYNGEERAKGNILERFSAQQFPDLHSELNLSSLELGDSALYFCASSVTTGTDEKLFFGSGTQLSVL.